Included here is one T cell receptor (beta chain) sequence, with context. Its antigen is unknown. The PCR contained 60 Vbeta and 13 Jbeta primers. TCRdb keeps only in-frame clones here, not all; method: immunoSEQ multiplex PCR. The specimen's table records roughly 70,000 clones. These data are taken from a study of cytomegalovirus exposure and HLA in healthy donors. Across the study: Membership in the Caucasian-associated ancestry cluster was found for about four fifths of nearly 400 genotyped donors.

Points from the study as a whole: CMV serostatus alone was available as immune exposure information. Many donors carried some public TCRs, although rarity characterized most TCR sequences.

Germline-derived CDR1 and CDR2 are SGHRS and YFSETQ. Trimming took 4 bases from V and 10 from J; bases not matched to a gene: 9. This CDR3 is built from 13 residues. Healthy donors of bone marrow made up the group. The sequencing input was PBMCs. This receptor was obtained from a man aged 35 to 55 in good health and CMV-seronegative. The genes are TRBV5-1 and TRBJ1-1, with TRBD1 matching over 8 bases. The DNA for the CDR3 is TGCGCCAGCAGCGCGGGGACAGGCGGCGGAGCTTTCTTT. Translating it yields CASSAGTGGGAFF.